The table lists the clone carrying this TCR beta chain with many counts. TCR cDNA molecules each carried a unique molecular identifier. TCRdb reprocessed the 5' RACE reads with MiXCR, giving one entry per CDR3 protein. Of roughly 120,000 distinct CDR3 sequences in the sample, 10% to 11% were seen once. Per germline, CDR1 SGHTA and CDR2 FQGNSA. This CDR3 contains 15 residues. V lost 0 bases and J lost 4, with 10 bases in between. The data stem from a study of spatial heterogeneity in lung cancer. Overall study context: Where available, sequencing covered follow-up PBMC samples, taken at a median of roughly two years after resection. Alpha-chain sequences were detected in numbers that were consistently lower than beta-chain sequences.

Time point indicated: blood at routine non-recurrence follow-up after resection. The TCR was taken from a female donor with early-stage non-small cell lung cancer. Sequenced material: PBMCs, taken at follow-up. The chain has TRBV7-2 and TRBJ1-5, with D possibly matching TRBD1 (5 bases). The CDR3 is CASSLAGTRNQPQHF. In DNA, the CDR3 is TGTGCCAGCAGCTTAGCGGGGACGAGGAATCAGCCCCAGCATTTT.